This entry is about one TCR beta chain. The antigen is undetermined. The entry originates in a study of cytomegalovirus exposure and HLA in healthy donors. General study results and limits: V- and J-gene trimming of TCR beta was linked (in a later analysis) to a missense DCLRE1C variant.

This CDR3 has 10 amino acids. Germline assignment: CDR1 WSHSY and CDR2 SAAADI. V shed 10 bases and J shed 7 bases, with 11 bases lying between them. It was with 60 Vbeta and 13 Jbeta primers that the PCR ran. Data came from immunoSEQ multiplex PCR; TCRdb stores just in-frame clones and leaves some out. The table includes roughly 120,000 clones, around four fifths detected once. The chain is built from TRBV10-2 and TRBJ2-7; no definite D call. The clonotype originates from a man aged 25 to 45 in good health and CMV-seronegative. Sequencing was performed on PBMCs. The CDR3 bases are TGCGCCACCCCCAATTTGGAGCAGTACTTC. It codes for CATPNLEQYF.